What follows are 16 T cell receptor beta chains derived from one specimen sequenced in a study of shared clonotypes between healthy human individuals. The data were produced by immunoSEQ multiplex PCR, yet TCRdb's version contains in-frame clones alone and is incomplete. This table holds 2 million to 2.5 million clones, 80% to 95% found once. The sequencing input was naive CD4+ T cells from PBMCs. Subset defined: CD45RA+ positively selected. The receptor set was obtained from a man between 18 and 35 years old in good health. Some clones in this sample may be carry-over from other donors' samples.

This chain uses TRBV5-1 with TRBJ2-1, with no clear D. The CDR3 length is 13 residues. Germline CDR1 reads SGHRS; CDR2 reads YFSETQ. V lost 2 bases and J lost 6, with 9 bases in between. CDR3: CASSLPGLNEQFF. The CDR3 DNA follows: TGCGCCAGCAGCTTACCCGGGCTCAATGAGCAGTTCTTC.

CDR3 amino acids: CASSPYRTHYGYTF. CDR3 DNA sequence: TGTGCCAGCAGCCCCTACCGGACTCACTATGGCTACACCTTC. J is TRBJ1-2 and V is TRBV6-5; D is undetermined. V lost 6 bases and J lost 3, with 14 bases in between. The CDR3 runs 14 residues. Germline V lookup: CDR1 MNHEY, CDR2 SVGAGI.

The V gene is TRBV5-1, the J gene TRBJ2-5; possible D gene TRBD1, 5 bases. CDR1 and CDR2 from the germline V gene are SGHRS and YFSETQ. This CDR3 spans 17 amino acids. The V gene lost 0 bases and the J gene lost 5 bases, with 20 bases spanning the gap. The DNA of the CDR3 is TGCGCCAGCAGCTTGGCCCCCCCAGGGCACATCCCCGAGACCCAGTACTTC. It specifies CASSLAPPGHIPETQYF.

The V and J genes are TRBV5-1 and TRBJ2-2, with 13 bases identical to TRBD2. Germline V lookup: CDR1 SGHRS, CDR2 YFSETQ. Trimming took 0 bases from V and 6 from J; bases not matched to a gene: 2. CDR3 length equals 16 residues. CDR3 nucleotides: TGCGCCAGCAGCTTGGAACTAGCGGGAGGGTCCGGGGAGCTGTTTTTT. This codes for CASSLELAGGSGELFF.

The gene calls are TRBV13 and TRBJ2-1, with TRBD2 identical over 10 bases. V lost 3 bases and J lost 8; bases outside the gene matches: 7. CDR3 length: 15 amino acids. Germline-derived CDR1 and CDR2 are PRHDT and FYEKMQ (reference sequence). CDR3 region: CASSFRASGSYEQFF. CDR3 in DNA: TGTGCCAGCAGCTTTAGAGCTAGCGGGAGCTATGAGCAGTTCTTC.

This chain links TRBV5-6 with TRBJ2-4, with D perhaps matching TRBD2 (6 bases). The V gene lost 1 base and the J gene lost 16 bases, with 18 bases spanning the gap. The CDR3 runs to 13 residues. Germline V gene sequence: CDR1 SGHDT, CDR2 YYEEEE. The CDR3 region has the DNA TGTGCCAGCAGCTTGAGGAGGTCCGGGACTGATTACTTC. Protein: CASSLRRSGTDYF.

V usage is TRBV6-5 and J usage is TRBJ1-6; D unclear. There are 15 residues in the CDR3. CDR1 and CDR2 (germline): MNHEY, SVGAGI. Trimming pared 4 bases from V and 4 bases from J, leaving 11 bases between. CDR3 sequence: CASSFGVLYNSPLHF. The DNA of the CDR3 is TGTGCCAGCAGTTTCGGGGTCCTGTATAATTCACCCCTCCACTTT.

The genes are TRBV11-1 and TRBJ2-1; TRBD2 matches 12 bases. Losses at the gene ends were 7 bases for V and 6 bases for J; bases not matched to a gene: 7. The CDR3 is 15 amino acids. The V gene's germline CDR1 is SGHAT and CDR2 FQDESV (reference sequence). CDR3: CASTRLAGGTNEQFF. CDR3 nucleotide sequence: TGTGCCAGCACTCGTCTAGCGGGAGGGACCAATGAGCAGTTCTTC.

The chain recombines TRBV28 with TRBJ1-5; 10 nucleotides match TRBD1. The CDR3 runs to 15 residues. CDR1 is MDHEN and CDR2 is SYDVKM in the germline V gene. Losses at the gene ends were 7 bases for V and 7 bases for J; bases not matched to a gene: 10. CDR3 residues: CASTLMGQGLQPQHF. Here the CDR3 DNA reads TGTGCCAGCACCTTGATGGGACAGGGGTTGCAGCCCCAGCATTTT.

Here the CDR3 reads CASSQDYAQTNYGYTF. In DNA form, the CDR3 reads TGCGCCAGCAGCCAAGATTACGCACAGACGAACTATGGCTACACCTTC. The genes are TRBV4-1 and TRBJ1-2; unclear D gene. The CDR3 length is 16 residues. Germline assignment: CDR1 MGHRA and CDR2 YSYEKL. Trimming cost V 0 bases and J 2 bases, with 13 bases left between them.

The rearrangement joins TRBV5-1 to TRBJ2-3; D unresolved. Germline CDR1 and CDR2: SGHRS and YFSETQ. The V end was cut by 1 base, the J end by 0 bases, with 9 bases between. This CDR3 spans 15 amino acids. CDR3 sequence: CASSLFLGSTDTQYF. The CDR3 nucleotides are TGCGCCAGCAGCTTGTTTTTAGGAAGCACAGATACGCAGTATTTT. The full variable domain, its missing parts supplied by reference TRBV5-1 and TRBJ2-3, is KAGVTQTPRYLIKTRGQQVTLSCSPISGHRSVSWYQQTPGQGLQFLFEYFSETQRNKGNFPGRFSGRQFSNSRSEMNVSTLELGDSALYLCASSLFLGSTDTQYFGPGTRLTVL.

CDR3 in DNA: TGTGCCAGCAGCTCCAAACATCCCGGCCCCCAAGAGACCCAGTACTTC. It encodes CASSSKHPGPQETQYF. The V call is TRBV7-2, the J call TRBJ2-5; D is undetermined. The CDR3 covers 16 residues. Trimming took off 4 bases at V and 1 base at J, with 16 bases between the two ends. Germline V gives CDR1 SGHTA, CDR2 FQGNSA. The variable domain in full, with the rest retrieved from reference TRBV7-2 and TRBJ2-5, is GAGVSQSPSNKVTEKGKDVELRCDPISGHTALYWYRQSLGQGLEFLIYFQGNSAPDKSGLPSDRFSAERTGGSVSTLTIQRTQQEDSAVYLCASSSKHPGPQETQYFGPGTRLLVL.

V gene TRBV4-3 combines with J gene TRBJ2-2; 10 nucleotides match TRBD1. V gave up 3 bases and J gave up 8 bases; unmatched junction bases: 3. Germline lookup yields CDR1 LGHNA and CDR2 YSLEER. There are 14 residues in the CDR3. CDR3 DNA sequence: TGCGCCAGCAGCCACAGACAGGGGGCGGGGGAGCTGTTTTTT. The encoded protein is CASSHRQGAGELFF.

In this sample, this clone turned up once. The chain recombines TRBV7-3 with TRBJ2-1, with 7 nucleotides matching TRBD2. The CDR3 loop spans 15 amino acids. Germline-derived CDR1 and CDR2 are SGHTA and FQGTGA. Germline trimming cut 5 bases from V and 10 bases from J; bases unmatched to any gene: 14. CDR3 DNA sequence: TGTGCCAGCAGCCCCCCGGGGGGAGGGCCTGGGGAGCAGTTCTTC. Translation gives CASSPPGGGPGEQFF.

The chain has TRBV4-3 and TRBJ1-2; 7 bases are shared with TRBD1. The CDR3 is made up of 16 amino acids. Losses at the gene ends were 1 base for V and 4 bases for J; bases not matched to a gene: 9. Per the germline V gene, CDR1 is LGHNA and CDR2 is YSLEER. The chain's CDR3 is CASSQVSAGGTYGYTF. In DNA, the CDR3 is TGCGCCAGCAGCCAAGTTAGCGCAGGGGGAACCTATGGCTACACCTTC.

The chain has TRBV11-2 and TRBJ2-5, with 7 bases that match TRBD2. Germline values: CDR1 SGHAT, CDR2 FQNNGV. The length of the CDR3 is 16 residues. V shed 3 bases and J 2 bases; nucleotides not matched to a gene: 9. The CDR3 spells CASSFETAGSQETQYF. CDR3 DNA sequence: TGTGCCAGCAGCTTCGAGACAGCGGGATCGCAAGAGACCCAGTACTTC.